The text below deals with one T cell receptor (beta chain). The data were obtained in a study of cytomegalovirus exposure and HLA in healthy donors. Produced via immunoSEQ multiplex PCR; TCRdb's table is partial and in-frame only. The sample contains approximately 180,000 clones, about 86% of which appear only once. This clonotype was obtained from a woman in her twenties or thirties in good health and CMV-seronegative. Sequencing was performed on PBMCs.

The CDR3 sequence is CASSEWEGKSNGYTF. In nucleotides, the CDR3 is TGCGCCAGCAGCGAATGGGAGGGTAAATCTAATGGCTACACCTTC. The chain joins TRBV5-1 to TRBJ1-2; D is uncertain. Germline values: CDR1 SGHRS, CDR2 YFSETQ. The V and J ends lost 4 bases and 6 bases respectively, with 19 bases between them. CDR3 length: 15 residues.